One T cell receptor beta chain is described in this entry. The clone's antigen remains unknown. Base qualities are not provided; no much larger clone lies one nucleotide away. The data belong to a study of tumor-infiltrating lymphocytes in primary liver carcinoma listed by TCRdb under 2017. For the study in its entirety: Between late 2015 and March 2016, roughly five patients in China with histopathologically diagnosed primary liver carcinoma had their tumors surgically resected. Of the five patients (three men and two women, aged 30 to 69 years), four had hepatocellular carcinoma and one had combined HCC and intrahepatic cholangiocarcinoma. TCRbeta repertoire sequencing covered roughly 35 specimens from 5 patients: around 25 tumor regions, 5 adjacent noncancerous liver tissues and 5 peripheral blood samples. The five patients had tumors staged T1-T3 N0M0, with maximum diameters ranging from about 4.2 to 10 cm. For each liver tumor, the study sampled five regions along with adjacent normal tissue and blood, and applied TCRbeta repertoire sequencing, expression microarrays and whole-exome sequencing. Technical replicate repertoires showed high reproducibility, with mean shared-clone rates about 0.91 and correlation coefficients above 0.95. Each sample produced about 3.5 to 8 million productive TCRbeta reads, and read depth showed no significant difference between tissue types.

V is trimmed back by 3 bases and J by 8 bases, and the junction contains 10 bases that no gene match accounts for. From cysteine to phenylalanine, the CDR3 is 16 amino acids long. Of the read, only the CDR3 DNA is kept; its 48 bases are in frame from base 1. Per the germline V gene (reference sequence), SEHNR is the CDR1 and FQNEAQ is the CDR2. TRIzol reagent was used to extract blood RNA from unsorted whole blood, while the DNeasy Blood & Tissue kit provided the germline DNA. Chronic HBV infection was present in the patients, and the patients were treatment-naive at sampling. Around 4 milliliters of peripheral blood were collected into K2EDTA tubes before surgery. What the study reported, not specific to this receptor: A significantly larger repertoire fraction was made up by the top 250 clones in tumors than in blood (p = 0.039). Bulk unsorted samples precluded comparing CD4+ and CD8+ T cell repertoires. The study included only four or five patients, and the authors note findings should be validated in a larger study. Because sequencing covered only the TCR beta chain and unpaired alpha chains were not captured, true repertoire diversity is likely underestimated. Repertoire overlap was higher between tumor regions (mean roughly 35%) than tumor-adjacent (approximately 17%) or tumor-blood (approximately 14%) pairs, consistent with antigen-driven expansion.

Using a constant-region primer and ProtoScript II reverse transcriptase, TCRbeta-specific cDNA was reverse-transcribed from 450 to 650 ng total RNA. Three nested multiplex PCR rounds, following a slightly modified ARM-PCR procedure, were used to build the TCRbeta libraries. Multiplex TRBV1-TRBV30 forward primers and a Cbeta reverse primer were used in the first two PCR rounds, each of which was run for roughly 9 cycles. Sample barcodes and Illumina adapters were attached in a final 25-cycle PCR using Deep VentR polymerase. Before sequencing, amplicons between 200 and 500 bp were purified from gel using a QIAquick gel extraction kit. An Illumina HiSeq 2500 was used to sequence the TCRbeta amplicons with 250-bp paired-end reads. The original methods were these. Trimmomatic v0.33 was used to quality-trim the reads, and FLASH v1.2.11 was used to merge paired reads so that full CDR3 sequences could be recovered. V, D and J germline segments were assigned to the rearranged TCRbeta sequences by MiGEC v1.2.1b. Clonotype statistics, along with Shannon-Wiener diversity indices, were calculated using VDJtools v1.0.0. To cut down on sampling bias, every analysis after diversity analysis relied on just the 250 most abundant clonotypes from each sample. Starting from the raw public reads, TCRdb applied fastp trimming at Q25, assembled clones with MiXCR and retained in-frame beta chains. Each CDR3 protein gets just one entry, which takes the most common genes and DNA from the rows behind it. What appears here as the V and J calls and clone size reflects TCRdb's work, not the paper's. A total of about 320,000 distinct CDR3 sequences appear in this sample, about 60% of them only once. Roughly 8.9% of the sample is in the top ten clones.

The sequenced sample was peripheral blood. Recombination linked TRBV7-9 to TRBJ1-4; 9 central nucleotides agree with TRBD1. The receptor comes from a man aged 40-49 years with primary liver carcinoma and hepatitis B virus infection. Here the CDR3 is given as CASSFTGGVVSEKLFF. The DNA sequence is TGTGCCAGCAGCTTTACAGGGGGCGTTGTGTCAGAAAAACTGTTTTTT.